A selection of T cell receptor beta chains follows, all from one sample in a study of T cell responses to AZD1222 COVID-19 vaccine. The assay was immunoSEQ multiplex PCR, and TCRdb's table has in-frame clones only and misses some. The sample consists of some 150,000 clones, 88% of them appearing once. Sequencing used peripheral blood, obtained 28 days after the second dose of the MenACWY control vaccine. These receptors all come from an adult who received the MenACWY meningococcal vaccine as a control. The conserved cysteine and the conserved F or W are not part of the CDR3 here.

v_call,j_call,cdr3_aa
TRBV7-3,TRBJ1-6,ASSLTAGQGNSPLH
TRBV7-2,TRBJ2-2,ASSSRRDGELF
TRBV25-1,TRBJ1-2,ASTAVYYGYT
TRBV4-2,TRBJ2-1,ASSRDSPYNEQF
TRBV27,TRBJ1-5,ASSNRQGVHQPQH
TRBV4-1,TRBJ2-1,ASSQTWGNEQF
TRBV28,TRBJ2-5,ASSFPRGGGETQY
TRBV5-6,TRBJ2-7,ASSFRDTSPGEQY
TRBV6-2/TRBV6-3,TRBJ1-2,ASSRDRSGYT
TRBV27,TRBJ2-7,ASSIRQPYEQY
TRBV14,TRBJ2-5,ASSLSGSRETQY
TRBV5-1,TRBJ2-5,ASSLWGSRAETQY
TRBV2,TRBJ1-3,ASIWDRSGNTIY
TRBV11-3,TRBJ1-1,ASSLDQGYTEAF
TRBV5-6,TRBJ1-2,ASSHGTGADGYT
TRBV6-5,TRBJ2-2,ASSWTGTTGELF
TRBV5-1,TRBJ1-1,ASSLARGARNTEAF
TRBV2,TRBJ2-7,AIPGTQNRGGEQY
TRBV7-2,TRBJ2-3,ASSLDSRTSGTDTQY
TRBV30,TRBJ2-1,AWGWGVSYNEQF
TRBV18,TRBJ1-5,ASSEQGSNQPQH
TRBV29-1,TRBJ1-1,SVVLRQPNTEAF
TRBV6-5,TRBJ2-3,ASSPNGYHTDTQY
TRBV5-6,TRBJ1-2,ASRDRDRTSRGYT
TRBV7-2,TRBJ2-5,ASSLVASSGETQY
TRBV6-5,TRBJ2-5,ASSYSRGKETQY
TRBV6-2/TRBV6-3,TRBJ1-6,ASSDWSSYNSPLH
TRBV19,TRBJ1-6,ASSLVTGVNSPLH
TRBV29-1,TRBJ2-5,SGGLRETQY
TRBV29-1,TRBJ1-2,SVEAWDGYT
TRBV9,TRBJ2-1,ASSPSGGSPLGQF
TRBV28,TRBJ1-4,ATLWTGGREKLF
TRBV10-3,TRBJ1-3,ASGAGTEHLSGNTIY
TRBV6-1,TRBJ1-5,ASSEGQRNQPQH
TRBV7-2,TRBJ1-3,ASSLAANHLRGNTIY
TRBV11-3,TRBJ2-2,ASSLNPWEDGELF
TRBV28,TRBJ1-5,ASRTGGISNQPQH
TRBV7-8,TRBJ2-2,ASSLELGELF
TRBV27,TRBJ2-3,ASSLGGQGTDTQY
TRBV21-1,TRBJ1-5,ASSKADRGPPFLGNQPQH
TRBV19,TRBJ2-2,ASSTGLLAGGNTGELF
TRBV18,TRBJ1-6,ASSQQGFDRGSPLH
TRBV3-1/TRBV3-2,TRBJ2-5,ASSQDLRGGETQY
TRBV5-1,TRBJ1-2,ASSLNRGGSYGYT
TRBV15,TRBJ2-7,ATSRDLRTGPEAYSYEQY
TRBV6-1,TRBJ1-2,ASSENRQGNGYT
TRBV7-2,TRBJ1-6,ASSLSRVINSPLH
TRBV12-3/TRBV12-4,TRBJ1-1,ASSPNRVTEAF
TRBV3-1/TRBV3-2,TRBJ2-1,ASSRPRTDYNEQF
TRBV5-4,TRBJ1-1,ASSLEVNTEAF
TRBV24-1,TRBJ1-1,ATSDQGQGNTEAF
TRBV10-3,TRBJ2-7,AITPGRGRAWEEQY
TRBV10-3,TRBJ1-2,AISAMTGTELRANYGYT
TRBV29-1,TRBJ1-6,SAGTGPDSPLH
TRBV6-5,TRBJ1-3,ASRKSTPGGNTIY
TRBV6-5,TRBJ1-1,ASTKGGTEAF
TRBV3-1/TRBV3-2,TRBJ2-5,ASSQVPQETQY
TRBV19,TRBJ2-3,AARRDRGADTQY
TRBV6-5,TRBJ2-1,ASRPTRGEQF
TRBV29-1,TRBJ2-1,SVLWAGNYEQF